The 14 T cell receptor beta chains in this list originate from one sample, sequenced in a study of CD8+ T cells in alopecia areata. Isolated RNA was reverse transcribed into cDNA used as the sequencing template. Using immunoSEQ multiplex PCR, the repertoire was profiled, and TCRdb retains in-frame clones only, with some absent. The sample records more than 200,000 clones, roughly two thirds being singletons. Sequencing was performed on CD4+ T cells sorted from blood, taken at week 0. The receptor set was obtained from a human donor with alopecia areata.

The chain joins TRBV30 to TRBJ2-5; 9 positions agree with TRBD2. From germline, CDR1 is GTSNPN and CDR2 SVGIG (reference sequence). The V segment lost 3 bases and the J segment 5 bases; nucleotides outside the gene matches: 4. CDR3 length: 13 amino acids. CDR3 DNA: TGTGCCTGGAGGCGGGGGGGCAGGGAGACCCAGTACTTC. Protein product: CAWRRGGRETQYF.

The V and J genes are TRBV6-5 and TRBJ1-5; 11 bases agree with TRBD1. The trim removed 6 bases at V and 7 bases at J, leaving 5 bases unmatched. The length of the CDR3 is 14 residues. Germline CDR1 reads MNHEY; CDR2 reads SVGAGI. The chain's CDR3 is CASSRTGGGQPQHF. CDR3 coding DNA: TGTGCCAGCAGCCGGACAGGGGGCGGACAGCCCCAGCATTTT.

The CDR3 reads CASSYDRGRTGELFF. CDR3 bases: TGTGCCAGCAGTTATGACAGGGGGAGGACCGGGGAGCTGTTTTTT. This sequence joins TRBV27 and TRBJ2-2, with 9 positions matching TRBD1. Germline V gene sequence: CDR1 MNHEY, CDR2 SMNVEV (reference sequence). The CDR3 covers 15 residues. J was trimmed by 5 bases and V by 4 bases; bases with no gene match: 5.

This rearrangement joins TRBV23-1 to TRBJ1-5; D unresolved. TRBV23-1 is reported as an ORF; its role is uncertain. The CDR3 is 13 amino acids. V lost 0 bases to trimming and J lost 6 bases, with 6 bases between them. Here the CDR3 reads CASSQSVGQPQHF. The DNA of the CDR3 is TGCGCCAGCAGTCAATCCGTGGGTCAGCCCCAGCATTTT.

V is TRBV2 and J is TRBJ2-7, with 7 bases matching TRBD1. CDR1 SNHLY and CDR2 FYNNEI come from the germline V gene. Trimming took 8 bases from V and 7 from J; bases not matched to a gene: 11. This CDR3 has 13 residues. The CDR3: CASGAGTAGEQYF. Here the CDR3 DNA reads TGTGCCAGCGGAGCCGGGACAGCAGGGGAGCAGTACTTC.

CDR3: CASSSGPPDTQYF. CDR3 DNA sequence: TGTGCCAGCAGCTCCGGACCCCCGGATACGCAGTATTTT. The chain uses TRBV7-2 and TRBJ2-3; no clear D gene. The CDR3 covers 13 residues. Germline CDR1 is SGHTA and CDR2 is FQGNSA. V lost 4 bases, J lost 6 bases, and 11 bases lay in between.

As concerns this clone: The identical CDR3 is also encoded by other nucleotide sequences in the sample. The chain combines TRBV30 with TRBJ1-2; the D is unclear. The CDR3 contains 13 residues. Germline-derived CDR1 and CDR2 are GTSNPN and SVGIG (reference sequence). Trimming removed 0 bases from V and 2 bases from J, with 7 bases in between. Written as DNA, the CDR3 is TGTGCCTGGAGTGTTTTGGGGAACTATGGCTACACCTTC. Protein product: CAWSVLGNYGYTF.

The chain recombines TRBV4-2 with TRBJ2-7; D remains ambiguous. Germline values: CDR1 LGHNA, CDR2 YNFKEQ. The V end lost 0 bases, the J end lost 7 bases, and 10 bases lay between the germline ends. The CDR3 is made up of 13 amino acids. CDR3 sequence: CASSQDESREQYF. CDR3 nucleotides: TGTGCCAGCAGCCAAGATGAGAGCCGTGAGCAGTACTTC.

The chain joins TRBV30 to TRBJ2-3, with a possible D match to TRBD2 (6 bases). The germline V and J ends were trimmed by 3 bases and 5 bases, with 21 bases remaining between them. The CDR3 spans 16 residues. CDR1 is GTSNPN and CDR2 is SVGIG in the germline V gene (reference sequence). The CDR3 protein is CAWRGSQRAWGDTQYF. CDR3 bases: TGTGCCTGGAGAGGGTCCCAGCGGGCTTGGGGAGATACGCAGTATTTT.

There are a few counts of this clone. Other DNA sequences in this sample translate to the same CDR3. This CDR3 reads CSVAYNEQFF. CDR3 DNA sequence: TGCAGCGTTGCGTACAATGAGCAGTTCTTC. The V and J genes are TRBV29-1 and TRBJ2-1; D gene ambiguous. Trimming shortened V by 4 bases and J by 4 bases, and 2 bases separated the two germline ends. Germline assignment: CDR1 SQVTM and CDR2 ANQGSEA. The CDR3 contains 10 residues.

This clone was counted a few times. The sample has other DNA sequences that encode this CDR3 too. The chain employs TRBV6-5 and TRBJ1-6, with D maybe TRBD1 (6 bases). V lost 0 bases and J 7 bases, leaving 7 bases between the germline ends. The CDR3 contains 14 residues. The V gene's germline CDR1 is MNHEY and CDR2 SVGAGI. CDR3 nucleotide sequence: TGTGCCAGCAGTTACTCCGGACAGAATTCACCCCTCCACTTT. It encodes CASSYSGQNSPLHF.

The chain links TRBV27 to TRBJ1-1, with 7 bases that match TRBD1. In germline, CDR1 is MNHEY, CDR2 SMNVEV (reference sequence). Unmatched junction bases numbered 6, after V lost 6 bases and J lost 5 bases. The CDR3 has 13 amino acids. The CDR3 loop is CASRRQGWTEAFF. The CDR3 nucleotides read TGTGCCAGCAGGAGACAGGGTTGGACTGAAGCTTTCTTT.

This sequence joins TRBV30 and TRBJ2-3, with D possibly being TRBD2 (7 bases). CDR3 size: 15 residues. Germline CDR1 GTSNPN, CDR2 SVGIG (reference sequence). V shed 0 bases and J shed 0 bases, with 10 bases lying between them. Here the CDR3 reads CAWSVGGASTDTQYF. The CDR3 DNA sequence: TGTGCCTGGAGTGTAGGGGGGGCGAGCACAGATACGCAGTATTTT.

The V and J genes are TRBV4-1 and TRBJ1-1; no clear D. The V gene's germline CDR1 is MGHRA and CDR2 YSYEKL. This CDR3 region has 11 residues. V lost 0 bases, J lost 10 bases, and 6 bases lay in between. The CDR3 DNA reads TGCGCCAGCAGCCAAGATATTGTAGCTTTCTTT. It yields the protein CASSQDIVAFF.